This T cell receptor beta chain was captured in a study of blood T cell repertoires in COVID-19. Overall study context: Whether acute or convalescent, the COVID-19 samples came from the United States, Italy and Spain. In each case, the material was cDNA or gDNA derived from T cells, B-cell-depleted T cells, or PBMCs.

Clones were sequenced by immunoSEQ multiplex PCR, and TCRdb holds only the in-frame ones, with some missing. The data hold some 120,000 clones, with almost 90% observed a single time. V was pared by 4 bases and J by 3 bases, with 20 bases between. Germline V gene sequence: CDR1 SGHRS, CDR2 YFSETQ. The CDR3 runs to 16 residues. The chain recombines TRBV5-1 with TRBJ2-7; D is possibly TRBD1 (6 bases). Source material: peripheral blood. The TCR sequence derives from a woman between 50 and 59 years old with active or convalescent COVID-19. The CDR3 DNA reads TGCGCCAGCAGCATTGAACCGGGACACGGACTCTACGAGCAGTACTTC. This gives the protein CASSIEPGHGLYEQYF. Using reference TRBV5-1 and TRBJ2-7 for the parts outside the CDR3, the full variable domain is KAGVTQTPRYLIKTRGQQVTLSCSPISGHRSVSWYQQTPGQGLQFLFEYFSETQRNKGNFPGRFSGRQFSNSRSEMNVSTLELGDSALYLCASSIEPGHGLYEQYFGPGTRLTVT.